This note documents a single T cell receptor beta chain sequence. The sample originates from a study of blood T cell repertoires in COVID-19. Study background: Some COVID-19 samples were acute and others convalescent; all came from the United States, Italy and Spain. Sources were T cells, B-cell-depleted T cells, or PBMCs; the material itself was cDNA or gDNA.

Authors' processing steps: The authors estimated nucleated cell counts from reference gene primer amplification. Produced via immunoSEQ multiplex PCR; TCRdb's table is partial and in-frame only. The V and J calls and clone size come from that table; D and trimming were worked out from the DNA. The top ten hold under 6.5% of the sample, which has 70,000 or so clones, roughly nine tenths seen once. The sequence was obtained from a woman aged 18-29 years with acute or convalescent COVID-19. Sequenced material: peripheral blood.

The CDR3 is CASSIGPGEAFF. Here the CDR3 DNA reads TGTGCCAGTAGTATAGGCCCGGGAGAAGCTTTCTTT. The gene calls are TRBV19 and TRBJ1-1; D unclear. The CDR3 runs to 12 residues. Per germline, CDR1 LNHDA and CDR2 SQIVND (reference sequence). Trimming shortened V by 1 base and J by 8 bases, and 8 bases separated the two germline ends. The full variable domain, its missing parts supplied by reference TRBV19 and TRBJ1-1, is DGGITQSPKYLFRKEGQNVTLSCEQNLNHDAMYWYRQDPGQGLRLIYYSQIVNDFQKGDIAEGYSVSREKKESFPLTVTSAQKNPTAFYLCASSIGPGEAFFGQGTRLTVV.